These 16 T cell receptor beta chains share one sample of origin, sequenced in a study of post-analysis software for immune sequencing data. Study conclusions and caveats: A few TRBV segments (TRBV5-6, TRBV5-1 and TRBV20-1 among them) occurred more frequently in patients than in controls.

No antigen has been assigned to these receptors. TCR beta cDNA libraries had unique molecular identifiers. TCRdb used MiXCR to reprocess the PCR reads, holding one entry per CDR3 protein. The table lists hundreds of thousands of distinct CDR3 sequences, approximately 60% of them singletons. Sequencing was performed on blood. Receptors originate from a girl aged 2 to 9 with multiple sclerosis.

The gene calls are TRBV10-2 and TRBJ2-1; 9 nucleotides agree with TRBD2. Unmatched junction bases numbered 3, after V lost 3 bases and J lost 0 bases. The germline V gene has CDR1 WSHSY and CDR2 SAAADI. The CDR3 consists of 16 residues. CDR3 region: CASSDLTSGSYNEQFF. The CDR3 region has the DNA TGCGCCAGCAGTGATCTGACTAGCGGCTCCTACAATGAGCAGTTCTTC.

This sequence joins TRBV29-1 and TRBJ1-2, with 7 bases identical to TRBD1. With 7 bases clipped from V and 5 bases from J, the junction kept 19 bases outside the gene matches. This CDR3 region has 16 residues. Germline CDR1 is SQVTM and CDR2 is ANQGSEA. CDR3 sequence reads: CSARRRDSRRLYGYTF. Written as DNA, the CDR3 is TGCAGCGCCCGCCGCCGGGACAGCCGAAGACTTTATGGCTACACCTTC.

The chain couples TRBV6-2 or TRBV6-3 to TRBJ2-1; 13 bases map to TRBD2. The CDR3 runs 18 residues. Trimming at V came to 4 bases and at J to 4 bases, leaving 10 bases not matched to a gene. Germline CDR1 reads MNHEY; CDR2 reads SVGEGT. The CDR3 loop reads CASSLLPGLAGLYNEQFF. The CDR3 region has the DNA TGTGCCAGCAGTTTACTCCCGGGACTAGCGGGGCTTTACAATGAGCAGTTCTTC.

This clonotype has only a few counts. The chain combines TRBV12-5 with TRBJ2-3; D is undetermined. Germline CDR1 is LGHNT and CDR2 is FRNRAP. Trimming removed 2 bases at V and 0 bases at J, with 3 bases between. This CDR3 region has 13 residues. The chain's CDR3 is CASGLSSTDTQYF. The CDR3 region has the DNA TGTGCTAGTGGTTTGTCAAGCACAGATACGCAGTATTTT.

The CDR3 nucleotides are TGTGCCAGCAGCCCAACGACAGGGGCGACTTTCAACTATGGCTACACCTTC. It codes for CASSPTTGATFNYGYTF. The chain employs TRBV7-6 and TRBJ1-2; 8 nucleotides align to TRBD1. The CDR3 loop spans 17 amino acids. V trimming: 5 bases; J trimming: 2 bases; junction bases outside the gene matches: 13. Germline CDR1 reads SGHVS; CDR2 reads FNYEAQ.

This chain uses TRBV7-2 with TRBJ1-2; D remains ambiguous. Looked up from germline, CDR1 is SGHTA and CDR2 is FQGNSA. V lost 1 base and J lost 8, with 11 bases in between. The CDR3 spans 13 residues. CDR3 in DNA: TGTGCCAGCAGCTTAGAGGCAGGATCCGGCTACACCTTC. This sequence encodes CASSLEAGSGYTF.

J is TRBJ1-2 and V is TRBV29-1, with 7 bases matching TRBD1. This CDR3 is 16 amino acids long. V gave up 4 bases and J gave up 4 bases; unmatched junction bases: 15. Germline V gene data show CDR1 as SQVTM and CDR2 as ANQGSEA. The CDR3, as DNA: TGCAGCGTTGTAGGCGGTGGAGAGGGGGCGTCCTATGGCTACACCTTC. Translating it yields CSVVGGGEGASYGYTF.

CDR3 sequence reads: CASSFTYGTFYGYTF. The CDR3 region has the DNA TGTGCCAGCAGTTTCACCTACGGGACGTTCTATGGCTACACCTTC. The chain combines TRBV27 with TRBJ1-2, with D perhaps matching TRBD1 (5 bases). Per the germline V gene, CDR1 is MNHEY and CDR2 is SMNVEV (reference sequence). This CDR3 region has 15 residues. Trimming removed 3 bases from V and 4 bases from J, with 15 bases in between.

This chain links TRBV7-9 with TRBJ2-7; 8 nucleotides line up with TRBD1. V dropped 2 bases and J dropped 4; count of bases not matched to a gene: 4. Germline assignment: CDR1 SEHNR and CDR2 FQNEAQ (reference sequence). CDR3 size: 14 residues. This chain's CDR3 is CASSLQGAQYEQYF. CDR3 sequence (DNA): TGTGCCAGCAGCTTACAGGGGGCACAGTACGAGCAGTACTTC.

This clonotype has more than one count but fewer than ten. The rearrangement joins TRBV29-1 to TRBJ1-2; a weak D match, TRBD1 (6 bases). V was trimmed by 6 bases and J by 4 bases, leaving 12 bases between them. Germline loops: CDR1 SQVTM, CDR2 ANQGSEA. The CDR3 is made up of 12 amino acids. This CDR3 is CSVERGIYGYTF. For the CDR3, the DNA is TGCAGCGTGGAAAGGGGGATCTATGGCTACACCTTC.

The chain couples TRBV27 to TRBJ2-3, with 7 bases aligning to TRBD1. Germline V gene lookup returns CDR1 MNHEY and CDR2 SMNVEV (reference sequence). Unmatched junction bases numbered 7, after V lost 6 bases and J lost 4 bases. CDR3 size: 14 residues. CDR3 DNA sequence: TGTGCCAGCAGCTCCGACAGGGCCTCAGATACGCAGTATTTT. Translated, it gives CASSSDRASDTQYF.

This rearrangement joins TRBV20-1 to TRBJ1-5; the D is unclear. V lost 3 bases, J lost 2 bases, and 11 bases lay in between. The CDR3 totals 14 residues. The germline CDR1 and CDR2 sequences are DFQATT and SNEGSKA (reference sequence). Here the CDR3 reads CSASVPRRNQPQHF. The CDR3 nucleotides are TGCAGTGCTAGCGTTCCCAGACGCAATCAGCCCCAGCATTTT.

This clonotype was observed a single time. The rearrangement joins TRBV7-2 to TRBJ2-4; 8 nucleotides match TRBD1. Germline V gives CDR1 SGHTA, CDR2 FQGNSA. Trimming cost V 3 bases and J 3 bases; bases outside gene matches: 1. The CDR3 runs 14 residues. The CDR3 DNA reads TGTGCCAGCAGCTTCACAGGGGGCAAAAACATTCAGTACTTC. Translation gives CASSFTGGKNIQYF.

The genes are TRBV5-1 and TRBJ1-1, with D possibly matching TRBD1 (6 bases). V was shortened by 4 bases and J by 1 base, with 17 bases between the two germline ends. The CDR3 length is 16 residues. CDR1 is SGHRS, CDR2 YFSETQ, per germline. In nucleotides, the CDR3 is TGCGCCAGCAGCCAAGATTCAAGGGGGGCGAACACTGAAGCTTTCTTT. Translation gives CASSQDSRGANTEAFF.

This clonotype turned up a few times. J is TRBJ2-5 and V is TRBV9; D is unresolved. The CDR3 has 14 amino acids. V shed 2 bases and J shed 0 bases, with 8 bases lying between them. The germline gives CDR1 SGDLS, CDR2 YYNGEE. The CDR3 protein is CASSVNLYQETQYF. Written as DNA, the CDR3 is TGTGCCAGCAGCGTTAACTTGTACCAAGAGACCCAGTACTTC.

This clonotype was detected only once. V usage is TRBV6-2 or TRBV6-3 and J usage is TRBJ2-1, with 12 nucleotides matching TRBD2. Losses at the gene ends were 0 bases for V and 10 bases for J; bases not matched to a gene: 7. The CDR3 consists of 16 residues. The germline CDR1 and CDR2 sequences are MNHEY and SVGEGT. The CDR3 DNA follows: TGTGCCAGCAGTTACTCGACTAGCGGGGGCCAGCCGGAGCAGTTCTTC. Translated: CASSYSTSGGQPEQFF.